This T cell receptor (beta chain) was identified during a study of regulatory T cells in long-lasting Graves disease. Noted time point: newly diagnosed GD, antithyroid drugs for less than 3 months. PBMCs provided the RNA from which the TCR library was made. Library construction for TCR beta used iRepertoire HTBI primers and Arm-PCR of CDR3 regions. Using its own MiXCR run on the multiplex PCR reads, TCRdb lists one record per CDR3 protein. The top ten hold 20% of the sample, which has about 360,000 distinct CDR3 sequences, roughly 17% seen once. CDR1 and CDR2 (germline): MNHNS, SASEGT. This CDR3 comprises 15 residues. V lost 1 base and J 2 bases, leaving 9 bases between the germline ends. Only a few counts were recorded for this clonotype. The sample was also linked to a second study, of T cells in Graves' hyperthyroidism and ophthalmopathy.

The chain carries TRBV6-1 and TRBJ1-5, with D tentatively TRBD1 (5 bases). The receptor's source is a woman in her late teens or twenties with Graves disease. This specimen consisted of peripheral blood mononuclear cells (PBMCs), obtained at new diagnosis, from a patient treated with antithyroid drugs. CDR3 loop: CASSEVGVGNQPQHF. The DNA for the CDR3 is TGTGCCAGCAGTGAAGTAGGGGTTGGCAATCAGCCCCAGCATTTT.